The 21 T cell receptor beta chains below were found in one sample sequenced in a study of Graves' ophthalmopathy and Graves' hyperthyroidism. The authors amplified TCR beta CDR3 regions, and they did so from RNA transcripts for repertoire sequencing. Scientists carried out first-round RT-PCR using HTBI primers and then a second-round multiplex PCR. TCRdb called the multiplex PCR reads again in MiXCR, with one record for every CDR3 protein. The sample carries about 740,000 distinct CDR3 sequences, approximately 40% recorded once. The source material was peripheral blood. Every receptor here comes from an adult man with Graves' ophthalmopathy.

The rearrangement uses TRBV10-2 and TRBJ1-2, with D uncertain. This CDR3 has 14 residues. CDR1 and CDR2 from the germline V gene are WSHSY and SAAADI. With 2 bases removed from V and 4 bases from J, the gap between germline ends came to 11 bases. The CDR3 DNA follows: TGCGCCAGCAGTGAGCATTTACAGAGCTATGGCTACACCTTC. It encodes CASSEHLQSYGYTF.

In its sample, this clonotype was seen many times. The rearrangement joins TRBV4-1 to TRBJ1-6; perhaps TRBD1 as D (5 bases). The CDR3 covers 16 residues. Trimming left V 1 base short and J 2 bases short, with 9 bases between. The germline V gene encodes CDR1 MGHRA and CDR2 YSYEKL. CDR3 nucleotide sequence: TGCGCCAGCAGCCAAGCCCAGACAGCCTATAATTCACCCCTCCACTTT. Encoded protein: CASSQAQTAYNSPLHF.

This chain uses TRBV7-9 with TRBJ1-4, with D uncertain. The germline V and J ends were trimmed by 4 bases and 3 bases, with 18 bases remaining between them. There are 17 residues in the CDR3. Germline CDR1 is SEHNR and CDR2 is FQNEAQ (reference sequence). In DNA form, the CDR3 reads TGTGCCAGCAGCTCCGACGGGAGCGCTGAAGCTAATGAAAAACTGTTTTTT. This sequence encodes CASSSDGSAEANEKLFF.

This clonotype came up a few times. V is TRBV10-3 and J is TRBJ1-1, with a tentative D call TRBD1 (5 bases). Looked up from germline, CDR1 is ENHRY and CDR2 is SYGVKD. This CDR3 is built from 12 residues. V was clipped by 10 bases and J by 4 bases, with 13 bases between them. The CDR3 coding sequence is TGTGCCAGCACCGGACATTTCACTGAAGCTTTCTTT. Amino acids: CASTGHFTEAFF.

This clonotype was counted ten times or more. This rearrangement joins TRBV10-3 to TRBJ2-7; 10 bases are shared with TRBD1. Losses at the gene ends were 3 bases for V and 7 bases for J; bases not matched to a gene: 9. The CDR3 loop spans 15 amino acids. CDR1 and CDR2 (germline): ENHRY, SYGVKD. The CDR3 DNA is TGTGCCATCAGTGATCGGGACAGGGGTCGGAGAGAGCAGTACTTC. Translation gives CAISDRDRGRREQYF.

V usage is TRBV10-3 and J usage is TRBJ1-1; D gene uncertain. This CDR3 has 14 residues. V shed 2 bases and J shed 3 bases, with 10 bases lying between them. CDR1 and CDR2 (germline): ENHRY, SYGVKD. The CDR3 DNA sequence: TGTGCCATCAGTGAGGGGAGGCTTGACACTGAAGCTTTCTTT. Translating gives CAISEGRLDTEAFF.

V is TRBV24-1 and J is TRBJ2-5; the match to TRBD1 covers 11 bases. The germline V gene has CDR1 KGHDR and CDR2 SFDVKD. J gave up 4 bases and V 3 bases, and 0 bases lay outside the gene matches. This CDR3 is built from 14 residues. The CDR3 coding sequence is TGTGCCACCAGTGATGGACAGGGGGCAGAGACCCAGTACTTC. Its protein product is CATSDGQGAETQYF.

This clonotype was counted a single time. The chain links TRBV9 to TRBJ1-6; 7 bases line up with TRBD1. Germline V gene lookup returns CDR1 SGDLS and CDR2 YYNGEE. The CDR3 extends over 15 amino acids. Trimming cost V 0 bases and J 7 bases; bases outside gene matches: 4. The CDR3 sequence: CASSVGGRGNSPLHF. The CDR3 DNA sequence: TGTGCCAGCAGCGTAGGGGGCAGGGGGAATTCACCCCTCCACTTT.

This clonotype was counted many times. The genes are TRBV25-1 and TRBJ1-5; D gene ambiguous. Germline V CDR1 and CDR2: MGHDK, SYGVNS. Trimming stripped 6 bases from V and 5 bases from J, with 8 bases between. The CDR3 length is 12 residues. The DNA for the CDR3 is TGTGCCAGCAGCGAACGGGATCAGCCCCAGCATTTT. Translating gives CASSERDQPQHF.

V and J are TRBV25-1 and TRBJ1-1; 8 positions match TRBD1. Germline loops: CDR1 MGHDK, CDR2 SYGVNS. The CDR3 covers 15 residues. Losses at the gene ends were 6 bases for V and 4 bases for J; bases not matched to a gene: 10. The CDR3 nucleotides read TGTGCCAGCAGCCCGTGGACAGGGAGGGGCACTGAAGCTTTCTTT. Translation gives CASSPWTGRGTEAFF.

The chain joins TRBV7-9 to TRBJ1-2; no firm D call. Germline-derived CDR1 and CDR2 are SEHNR and FQNEAQ (reference sequence). The CDR3 has 12 amino acids. Trimming removed 4 bases at V and 8 bases at J, with 11 bases between. The DNA for the CDR3 is TGTGCCAGCAGCTCCACATCGTGGGGCTACACCTTC. Its translation: CASSSTSWGYTF.

This clonotype was found a few times. The rearrangement joins TRBV19 to TRBJ1-2; perhaps TRBD1 as D (6 bases). The CDR3 has 15 amino acids. Trimming removed 9 bases from V and 6 bases from J, with 23 bases in between. Germline V CDR1 and CDR2: LNHDA, SQIVND (reference sequence). CDR3 nucleotide sequence: TGTGCCAGCAGCCAAGATAGGTGGGGGCGGGATGGCTACACCTTC. This encodes CASSQDRWGRDGYTF.

This clonotype was detected once. CDR3 residues: CASLTEFWQPQHF. CDR3 nucleotide sequence: TGTGCCAGCCTTACGGAATTTTGGCAGCCCCAGCATTTT. The chain has TRBV24-1 and TRBJ1-5, with D unclear. Trimming cost V 11 bases and J 7 bases, with 17 bases left between them. This CDR3 is 13 amino acids long. CDR1 and CDR2 from the germline V gene are KGHDR and SFDVKD.

This clonotype came up many times. The chain joins TRBV7-8 to TRBJ1-2, with D maybe TRBD1 (6 bases). The V gene lost 0 bases and the J gene lost 7 bases, with 9 bases spanning the gap. From germline, CDR1 is SGHVS and CDR2 FQNEAQ. This CDR3 region has 13 residues. The CDR3 sequence: CASSLAGGSGYTF. CDR3 DNA: TGTGCCAGCAGCTTAGCAGGGGGTAGTGGCTACACCTTC.

For this clonotype: This is likely a read error, given that the CDR3 carries no conserved phenylalanine or tryptophan at its end. It is unclear where the CDR3 begins or ends on the DNA, so no DNA is shown, and the CDR3 is as TCRdb lists it. The J gene is TRBJ2-7, the V gene TRBV29-1; the D call in the table, TRBD2, was not verified against the DNA. Germline V CDR1 and CDR2: SQVTM, ANQGSEA. The CDR3 spans 9 amino acids, including both terminal residues. The CDR3 loop is CSVTSGLAG.

This clonotype showed up just a few times. The chain carries TRBV7-2 and TRBJ1-3, with D possibly being TRBD1 (5 bases). V was pared by 5 bases and J by 0 bases, with 14 bases between. The length of the CDR3 is 16 residues. The germline V gene has CDR1 SGHTA and CDR2 FQGNSA. Here the CDR3 reads CASSRSGLSSGNTIYF. The CDR3 coding sequence is TGTGCCAGCAGCCGGTCGGGGCTTAGCTCTGGAAACACCATATATTTT.

This clonotype was recorded only once. The chain couples TRBV7-9 to TRBJ2-6, with D hard to call. V was trimmed by 5 bases and J by 2 bases, leaving 19 bases between them. Germline V gene data show CDR1 as SEHNR and CDR2 as FQNEAQ (reference sequence). CDR3 length: 18 amino acids. CDR3 in amino acids: CASSNQGKREAGANVLTF. The CDR3, as DNA: TGTGCCAGCAGCAACCAAGGGAAGCGAGAGGCTGGGGCCAACGTCCTGACTTTC.

This clonotype showed up just a few times. The V gene is TRBV25-1, the J gene TRBJ1-5; D gene unclear. The CDR3 runs to 14 residues. Germline CDR1 is MGHDK and CDR2 is SYGVNS. V was clipped by 5 bases and J by 6 bases, with 14 bases between them. The CDR3 sequence is CASSFPASGQPQHF. The CDR3 bases are TGTGCCAGCAGTTTCCCCGCCTCGGGTCAGCCCCAGCATTTT. Combining the CDR3 with reference TRBV25-1 and TRBJ1-5 gives the whole variable domain EADIYQTPRYLVIGTGKKITLECSQTMGHDKMYWYQQDPGMELHLIHYSYGVNSTEKGDLSSESTVSRIRTEHFPLTLESARPSHTSQYLCASSFPASGQPQHFGDGTRLSIL.

This clonotype was seen once. The chain uses TRBV20-1 and TRBJ1-5; perhaps TRBD1 as D (5 bases). The V end lost 3 bases, the J end lost 6 bases, and 18 bases lay between the germline ends. Germline V gene lookup returns CDR1 DFQATT and CDR2 SNEGSKA (reference sequence). This CDR3 has 15 amino acids. The CDR3, as DNA: TGCAGTGCTAGTGAGGGACCGGTAGGGATTCAGCCCCAGCATTTT. Its translation: CSASEGPVGIQPQHF.

This chain connects TRBV24-1 to TRBJ1-1; TRBD1 aligns across 8 bases. The CDR3 sequence is 14 residues long. V gave up 7 bases and J gave up 11 bases; unmatched junction bases: 14. Germline CDR1 and CDR2: KGHDR and SFDVKD. The CDR3 sequence is CATSSTQGARGAFF. CDR3 bases: TGTGCCACCAGCAGTACTCAGGGGGCGCGGGGTGCTTTCTTT.

The rearrangement links TRBV7-9 to TRBJ2-2; the match to TRBD2 covers 10 bases. This CDR3 is built from 15 residues. Trimming took 5 bases from V and 8 from J; bases not matched to a gene: 8. CDR1 and CDR2 from the germline V gene are SEHNR and FQNEAQ (reference sequence). The CDR3 DNA follows: TGTGCCAGCAGCCCGAGGGGACTAGCGAGAGGGGAGCTGTTTTTT. Translating gives CASSPRGLARGELFF.